This TCR beta chain was sequenced in a study of a mutant IDH1 vaccine in newly diagnosed glioma. Study information: Initiation of the vaccine course occurred 4-6 weeks after radiotherapy alone, or alongside temozolomide cycles. Treated patients had a mean age of 40.4 years and a sex split that was around 62% male and roughly 38% female. Most had both radiotherapy and temozolomide beforehand; others had only one.

Findings of the study overall: Patients showed vaccine-induced immune responses at a rate of around 93%.

This clone appeared a few times. Its antigen is not identified. This CDR3 region has 14 residues. The V gene's germline CDR1 is SGHAT and CDR2 FQNNGV. Trimming left V 0 bases short and J 7 bases short, with 12 bases between. The time point is: week 23, last vaccination. The investigators gave 300 ug of mutant IDH1 20-mer peptide in each vaccine dose, together with topical imiquimod. Sequenced by immunoSEQ multiplex PCR; TCRdb stores in-frame clones only, minus some. This sample yields tens of thousands of clones, of which 75% to 90% are seen a single time; 5% to 7.5% belongs to the top ten. The chain uses TRBV11-2 and TRBJ2-5; D might be TRBD2 (5 bases). The TCR was taken from a man in his forties with glioma. Specimen: PBMCs, collected from a glioma patient whose treatment included an IDH1 peptide vaccine. The CDR3 reads CASSLETITGTQYF. The DNA for the CDR3 is TGTGCCAGCAGCTTAGAGACTATCACGGGGACCCAGTACTTC.